This T cell receptor (beta chain) was captured by sequencing in a study of T cell responses to AZD1222 COVID-19 vaccine. Overall study results and limits: In all cases, repertoires were sampled only after the peak T cell response. At baseline, seropositivity was found in only a handful of AZD1222 recipients.

CDR1 is SGHRS and CDR2 is YFSETQ in the germline V gene. With V trimmed by 8 bases and J by 10 bases, 11 bases remained unmatched. The CDR3 has 13 amino acids. A remark on this clone: Its antigen is currently unknown.

The data were produced by immunoSEQ multiplex PCR, yet TCRdb's version contains in-frame clones alone and is incomplete. The table records fewer than 200,000 clones, around nine tenths of them present only once. Second-dose schedules of about 4 or about 12 weeks were combined. This receptor was taken from an adult who received the AZD1222 COVID-19 vaccine. This rearrangement joins TRBV5-1 to TRBJ1-2; 10 nucleotides align to TRBD1. This specimen consisted of peripheral blood, obtained 28 days after the second AZD1222 dose. The CDR3 protein is CASSTGGSIAYTF. The DNA of the CDR3 is TGCGCCAGTTCGACAGGGGGCTCCATAGCCTACACCTTC.